This TCR beta chain was captured by sequencing in a study of blood T cell repertoires in COVID-19. Germline CDR1 and CDR2: SGHTA and FQGNSA. Trimming cost V 7 bases and J 6 bases; bases outside gene matches: 10. The CDR3 totals 16 residues. This clone has a single count. The repertoire was sequenced with immunoSEQ multiplex PCR; TCRdb's copy has only in-frame clones and lacks some. The table has some 150,000 clones, around 84% seen once. Sequences were obtained from peripheral blood. This chain joins TRBV7-2 and TRBJ2-2; 11 nucleotides align to TRBD2. The origin of this receptor is a man aged 35 to 55 with acute or convalescent COVID-19. The CDR3 DNA reads as TGTGCCAGCAACCTCCGACTAGCGGGGAGCGCCGGGGAGCTGTTTTTT. It codes for CASNLRLAGSAGELFF.